In this sample, the clone carrying this T cell receptor (beta chain) turned up a few times. The CDR3 spans 14 residues. V was pared by 7 bases and J by 3 bases, with 13 bases between. The V gene's germline CDR1 is MGHDK and CDR2 SYGVNS. The data derive from a study of blood T cell repertoires in COVID-19. Overall study context: The study drew acute and convalescent COVID-19 samples from the United States, Italy and Spain. The cDNA or gDNA used as material had been derived from T cells, B-cell-depleted T cells, or PBMCs.

Per the authors' pipeline: Reference gene primer amplification in the assay estimated nucleated cell counts. Using immunoSEQ multiplex PCR, the repertoire was profiled, and TCRdb retains in-frame clones only, with some absent. The V and J calls and clone size come from that table; D and trimming were worked out from the DNA. The repertoire holds under 200,000 clones, with more than 75% as singletons. While infection was still active, Seattle patients were enrolled and then followed longitudinally. The TCR sequence derives from a woman in her thirties or forties with COVID-19, enrolled during active disease. Specimen: peripheral blood. The rearrangement joins TRBV25-1 to TRBJ1-5; TRBD1 is a possible D gene (5 bases). The CDR3 DNA follows: TGTGCCAGCAAGGGGAACAGTTTCAATCAGCCCCAGCATTTT. Amino acids: CASKGNSFNQPQHF.